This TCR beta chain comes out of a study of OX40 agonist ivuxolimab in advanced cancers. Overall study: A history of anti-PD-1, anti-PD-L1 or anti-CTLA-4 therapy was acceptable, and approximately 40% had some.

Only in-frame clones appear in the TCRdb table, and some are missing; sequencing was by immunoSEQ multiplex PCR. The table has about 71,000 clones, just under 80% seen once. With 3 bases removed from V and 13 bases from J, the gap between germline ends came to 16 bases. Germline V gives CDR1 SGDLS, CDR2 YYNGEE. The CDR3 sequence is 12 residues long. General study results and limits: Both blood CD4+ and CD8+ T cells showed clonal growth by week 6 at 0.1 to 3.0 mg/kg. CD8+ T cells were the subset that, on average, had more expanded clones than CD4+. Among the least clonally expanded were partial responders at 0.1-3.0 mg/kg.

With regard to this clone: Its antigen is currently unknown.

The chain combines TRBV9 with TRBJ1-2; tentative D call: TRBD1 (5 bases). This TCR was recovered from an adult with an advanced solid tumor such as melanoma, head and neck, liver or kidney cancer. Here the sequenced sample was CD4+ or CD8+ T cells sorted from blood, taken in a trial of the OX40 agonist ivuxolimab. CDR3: CASSASTGGITF. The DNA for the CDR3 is TGTGCCAGCAGCGCTAGTACAGGTGGAATCACCTTC.